The rows below give T cell receptor beta chains drawn from one sample of a study of patients and donors after allogeneic stem cell transplantation. MiXCR, run by TCRdb on the RT-PCR reads, gives a single entry per CDR3 protein. The repertoire holds roughly 880,000 distinct CDR3 sequences, with more than 15% as singletons. Sequenced sample: blood, either unsorted or a sorted T cell fraction (not recorded which). The source is a human donor who was either an allogeneic HSCT recipient or a stem cell or donor lymphocyte infusion donor (not recorded which). It is not recorded whose cells these are; they may come from a transplant donor. CDR3s include the opening cysteine and the closing phenylalanine or tryptophan. A D gene is named only where the DNA matches it firmly. The size entry is marked missing in some rows and otherwise reads once, few, many or a size class.

cdr3_nt: TGTGCCAGCAGCCCGTCCGGGACAGGACACAACATTCAGTACTTC
cdr3_aa: CASSPSGTGHNIQYF
j_call: TRBJ2-4
v_call: TRBV11-3
clone_size: few
d_call: TRBD1

cdr3_nt: TGCGCCAGCCAACGACTAGCGGGTAACCACCGTGTGGAGCTGTTTTTT
cdr3_aa: CASQRLAGNHRVELFF
j_call: TRBJ2-2
v_call: TRBV5-1
clone_size: .
d_call: TRBD2

cdr3_nt: TGTGCCAGCAAACAGGGAAGAAGCAATCAGCCCCAGCATTTT
cdr3_aa: CASKQGRSNQPQHF
j_call: TRBJ1-5
v_call: TRBV12-3/TRBV12-4
clone_size: few
d_call: .

cdr3_nt: TGCAGTGCTGGGGGTATAGATACGCAGTATTTT
cdr3_aa: CSAGGIDTQYF
j_call: TRBJ2-3
v_call: TRBV20-1
clone_size: few
d_call: .

cdr3_nt: TGCAGCGTTGAACTACAGGCGGAAGGCACTGAAGCTTTCTTT
cdr3_aa: CSVELQAEGTEAFF
j_call: TRBJ1-1
v_call: TRBV29-1
clone_size: .
d_call: .

cdr3_nt: TGTGCCAGCAGCTTGACTAGCCCTTTAGCCTACAATGAGCAGTTCTTC
cdr3_aa: CASSLTSPLAYNEQFF
j_call: TRBJ2-1
v_call: TRBV7-9
clone_size: few
d_call: TRBD2

cdr3_nt: TGTGCCTGGAGTGTACTCGGACAGAAAGCCTACAATGAGCAGTTCTTC
cdr3_aa: CAWSVLGQKAYNEQFF
j_call: TRBJ2-1
v_call: TRBV30
clone_size: few
d_call: .

cdr3_nt: TGTGCCAGCAGTTTGGGGGACAACTACAATGAGCAGTTCTTC
cdr3_aa: CASSLGDNYNEQFF
j_call: TRBJ2-1
v_call: TRBV12-3/TRBV12-4
clone_size: many
d_call: .

cdr3_nt: TGTGCCACCAGCAGAGATAAGGCAGTAAATAGCAATCAGCCCCAGCATTTT
cdr3_aa: CATSRDKAVNSNQPQHF
j_call: TRBJ1-5
v_call: TRBV15
clone_size: .
d_call: .

cdr3_nt: TGCAGTGCTAACCGACTAGCGGACTACAATGAGCAGTTCTTC
cdr3_aa: CSANRLADYNEQFF
j_call: TRBJ2-1
v_call: TRBV20-1
clone_size: .
d_call: TRBD2

cdr3_nt: TGTGCCACCAGTGATGCGGGACAGGGAGAGACCCAGTACTTC
cdr3_aa: CATSDAGQGETQYF
j_call: TRBJ2-5
v_call: TRBV24-1
clone_size: .
d_call: TRBD1

cdr3_nt: TGCGCCAGCACCCCGACAGGGGGCAATCGGGCTTTCTTT
cdr3_aa: CASTPTGGNRAFF
j_call: TRBJ1-1
v_call: TRBV5-1
clone_size: few
d_call: TRBD1

cdr3_nt: TGTGCCACCATCGAGTGGAGACCAAACTCCTACGAGCAGTACTTC
cdr3_aa: CATIEWRPNSYEQYF
j_call: TRBJ2-7
v_call: TRBV6-1
clone_size: .
d_call: .

cdr3_nt: TGTGCCAGCAGCCATTACAGGGATACGAACACTGAAGCTTTCTTT
cdr3_aa: CASSHYRDTNTEAFF
j_call: TRBJ1-1
v_call: TRBV12-3/TRBV12-4
clone_size: few
d_call: .

cdr3_nt: TGTGCCAGCAGCGTAGCTCTCGGTAGAGGGGAAAACATTCAGTACTTC
cdr3_aa: CASSVALGRGENIQYF
j_call: TRBJ2-4
v_call: TRBV9
clone_size: .
d_call: .

cdr3_nt: TGTGCCAGCAGCTTAGGTGTCCTGTACTACGAGCAGTACTTC
cdr3_aa: CASSLGVLYYEQYF
j_call: TRBJ2-7
v_call: TRBV7-8
clone_size: .
d_call: .